Listed below are T cell receptor beta chains from one sample, sequenced in a study of blood T cell repertoires in COVID-19. Assay used: immunoSEQ multiplex PCR; TCRdb lists only in-frame clones, some missing. The table lists some 150,000 clones, about 80% of them singletons, with about 8.4% in the top ten. Sequencing used peripheral blood. The origin of the receptors is a woman in her 70s with acute or convalescent COVID-19. CDR3s include the opening cysteine and the closing phenylalanine or tryptophan. A clone size is listed for some rows: how often the clone was seen (once, few, many), or a class if it is expanded.

v_gene	j_gene	abundance	len	CDR3aa
TRBV5-1	TRBJ2-7	NA	15	CASSIGTSGASEQYF
TRBV5-1	TRBJ2-2	NA	15	CASSFFAANTGELFF
TRBV28	TRBJ1-3	many	14	CASRGGSSGNTIYF
TRBV28	TRBJ1-6	NA	13	CASSLSTYSPLHF
TRBV18	TRBJ2-3	NA	16	CASSPTGGKSTDTQYF
TRBV7-6	TRBJ1-2	many	12	CASSSDSYGYTF
TRBV29-1	TRBJ1-1	NA	16	CSVERISGTGALGAFF
TRBV30	TRBJ2-3	NA	15	CAWSLSGGGQDTQYF
TRBV19	TRBJ1-5	NA	12	CASSIGAQPQHF
TRBV6-6	TRBJ2-3	few	14	CASSYGLGTDTQYF
TRBV5-1	TRBJ1-2	NA	14	CASSLEAGHDGYTF
TRBV28	TRBJ1-5	NA	15	CASSLFSGGNQPQHF
TRBV5-5	TRBJ2-1	NA	16	CASSNLGTSVRNEQFF
TRBV4-1	TRBJ1-1	NA	15	CASSQEWRRNTEAFF
TRBV20-1	TRBJ1-1	once	16	CSASGERAGMNTEAFF
TRBV5-8	TRBJ1-4	NA	13	CASSLTEDEKLFF
TRBV6-6	TRBJ1-6	few	16	CASSYQPGARNSPLHF
TRBV7-2	TRBJ2-2	few	15	CASSRRNLQTGELFF
TRBV29-1	TRBJ2-7	NA	15	CSVVGQSPGTYEQYF
TRBV28	TRBJ1-1	NA	13	CASSVPASGEAFF
TRBV7-9	TRBJ1-4	NA	14	CASSLGGKNEKLFF
TRBV2	TRBJ2-7	NA	12	CASRPGNYEQYF
TRBV6-6	TRBJ2-5	NA	18	CASSPRGTSGIGQETQYF
TRBV6-5	TRBJ1-1	NA	15	CASSYSGQGGTEAFF
TRBV28	TRBJ1-1	NA	14	CASRPIRGSTEAFF
TRBV3-1/TRBV3-2	TRBJ2-1	NA	12	CASSPTRDEQFF
TRBV27	TRBJ1-1	NA	14	CASSPLRFDTEAFF
TRBV9	TRBJ2-7	NA	15	CASSRTDRGTYEQYF
TRBV5-4	TRBJ2-1	NA	16	CASSLVTGTLDNEQFF
TRBV7-2	TRBJ2-5	once	19	CASSARRPTSGGSGETQYF
TRBV4-3	TRBJ1-2	NA	14	CASSQDTGNYGYTF
TRBV10-3	TRBJ1-1	NA	13	CAIMGGQGVEAFF
TRBV7-9	TRBJ1-1	NA	13	CASGMTGGTEAFF
TRBV5-1	TRBJ2-5	NA	13	CASEKIGGETQYF
TRBV5-4	TRBJ1-2	medium-sized	14	CASSPQGPHYGYTF
TRBV5-6	TRBJ1-4	NA	14	CASSTDGLGEKLFF
TRBV19	TRBJ2-7	NA	16	CASSARTGGYPYEQYF
TRBV7-9	TRBJ2-3	NA	12	CASSFTGDTQYF
TRBV4-1	TRBJ2-4	NA	17	CASSLPTPRGLENIQYF
TRBV19	TRBJ2-3	NA	17	CASSIALSGTSTDTQYF
TRBV5-6	TRBJ2-1	NA	14	CASRARGMLDEQFF